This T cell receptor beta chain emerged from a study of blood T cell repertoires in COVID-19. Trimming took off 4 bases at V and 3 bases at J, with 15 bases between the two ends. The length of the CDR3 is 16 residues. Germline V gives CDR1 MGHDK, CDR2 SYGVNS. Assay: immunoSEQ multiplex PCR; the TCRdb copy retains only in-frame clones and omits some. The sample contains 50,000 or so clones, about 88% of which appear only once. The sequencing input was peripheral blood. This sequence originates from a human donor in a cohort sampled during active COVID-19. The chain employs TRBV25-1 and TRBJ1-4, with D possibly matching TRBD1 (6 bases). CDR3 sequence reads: CASSGLRGYANEKLFF. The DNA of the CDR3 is TGTGCCAGCAGTGGCCTCAGGGGTTATGCTAATGAAAAACTGTTTTTT.